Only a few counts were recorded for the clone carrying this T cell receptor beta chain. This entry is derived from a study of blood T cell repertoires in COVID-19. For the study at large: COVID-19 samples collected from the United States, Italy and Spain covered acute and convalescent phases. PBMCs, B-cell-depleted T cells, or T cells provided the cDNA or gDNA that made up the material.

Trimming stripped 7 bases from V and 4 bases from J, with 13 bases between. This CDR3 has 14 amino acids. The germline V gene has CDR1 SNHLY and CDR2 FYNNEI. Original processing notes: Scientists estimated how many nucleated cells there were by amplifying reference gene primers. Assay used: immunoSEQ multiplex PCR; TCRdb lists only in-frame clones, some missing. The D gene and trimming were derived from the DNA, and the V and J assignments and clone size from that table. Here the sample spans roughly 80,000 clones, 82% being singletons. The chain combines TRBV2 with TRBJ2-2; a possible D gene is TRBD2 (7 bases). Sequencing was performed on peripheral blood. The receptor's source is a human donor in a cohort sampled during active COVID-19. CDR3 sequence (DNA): TGTGCCAGCATCCCGAGGGGGGGCACCGGGGAGCTGTTTTTT. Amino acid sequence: CASIPRGGTGELFF.